This is a list of T cell receptor beta chains from one sample in a study of T-cell reconstitution after alpha-beta-depleted transplantation in children. Each CDR3 protein is one row after TCRdb ran MiXCR on the PCR reads. Counted here are under 250,000 distinct CDR3 sequences, over 15% occurring once; the ten biggest clones make up about 41%. Here the sequenced sample was PBMCs, mostly from graft donor cells, taken 360 days after TCRalphabeta/CD19-depleted stem cell transplant. Every receptor here comes from a male patient under 10 years old who had a stem cell transplant for acute lymphoblastic leukemia, so the T cells may come from the graft donor. The CDR3 runs from the conserved cysteine through the conserved F or W. The D gene is left open where the match is weak. Expanded clones are given a class, and other clones once, few, many or no size at all.

abundance	v_gene	j_gene	d_gene	CDR3aa	CDR3nt
NA	TRBV20-1	TRBJ2-2	TRBD1	CSARGLQGAGTGELFF	TGCAGTGCTAGAGGTCTACAGGGGGCGGGTACCGGGGAGCTGTTTTTT
NA	TRBV5-1	TRBJ1-1	NA	CASSPNEHRRDTEAFF	TGCGCCAGCAGCCCCAACGAGCACCGACGGGACACTGAAGCTTTCTTT
NA	TRBV5-1	TRBJ2-5	NA	CASSFGQVQETQYF	TGCGCCAGCAGCTTCGGGCAGGTCCAAGAGACCCAGTACTTC
NA	TRBV12-3/TRBV12-4	TRBJ2-5	NA	CASSLASGPSTQYF	TGTGCCAGCAGTTTAGCATCGGGACCTTCGACCCAGTACTTC
few	TRBV5-1	TRBJ2-2	NA	CASSLARSNTGELFF	TGCGCCAGCAGCTTGGCCAGATCGAACACCGGGGAGCTGTTTTTT
NA	TRBV27	TRBJ1-1	NA	CASRLEWGVNTEAFF	TGTGCCAGCAGGCTAGAATGGGGGGTGAACACTGAAGCTTTCTTT
few	TRBV5-6	TRBJ2-6	TRBD1	CASSPTGGAGANVLTF	TGTGCCAGCAGCCCGACAGGGGGCGCTGGGGCCAACGTCCTGACTTTC
few	TRBV4-3	TRBJ2-5	TRBD2	CASSQAGGKETQYF	TGCGCCAGCAGCCAAGCGGGGGGGAAAGAGACCCAGTACTTC
few	TRBV29-1	TRBJ1-2	NA	CSVETPGEAGYTF	TGCAGCGTGGAGACTCCAGGGGAGGCGGGCTACACCTTC
NA	TRBV20-1	TRBJ1-2	NA	CSAREEGYGYTF	TGCAGTGCTAGAGAGGAAGGCTATGGCTACACCTTC
NA	TRBV18	TRBJ2-7	NA	CASSPLPGTTLLYF	TGTGCCAGCTCACCACTCCCCGGGACAACTCTTCTGTACTTC